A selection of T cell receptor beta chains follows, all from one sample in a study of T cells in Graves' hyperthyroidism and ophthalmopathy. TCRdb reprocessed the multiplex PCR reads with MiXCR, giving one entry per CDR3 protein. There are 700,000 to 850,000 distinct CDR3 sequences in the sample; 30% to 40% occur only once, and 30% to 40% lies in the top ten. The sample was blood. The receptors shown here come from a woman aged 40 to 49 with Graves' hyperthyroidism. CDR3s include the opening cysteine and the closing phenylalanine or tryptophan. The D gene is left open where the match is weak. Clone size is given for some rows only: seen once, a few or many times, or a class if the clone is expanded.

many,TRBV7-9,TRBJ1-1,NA,CASSLEAKGTEAFF,TGTGCCAGCAGCTTAGAGGCAAAAGGGACTGAAGCTTTCTTT
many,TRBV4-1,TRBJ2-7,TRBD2,CASSPREGYEQYF,TGCGCCAGCAGCCCACGGGAGGGTTACGAGCAGTACTTC
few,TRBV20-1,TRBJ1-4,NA,CSARGPGREKLFF,TGCAGTGCTAGGGGTCCAGGGCGGGAAAAACTGTTTTTT
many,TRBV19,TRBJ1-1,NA,CASSIDRRNTEAFF,TGTGCCAGTAGTATCGACAGGAGGAACACTGAAGCTTTCTTT
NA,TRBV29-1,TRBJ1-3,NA,CNRGSGNTIYF,TGCAACCGAGGCTCTGGAAACACCATATATTTT
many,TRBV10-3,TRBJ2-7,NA,CAISESGGEAYEQYF,TGTGCCATCAGTGAGTCGGGCGGAGAGGCCTACGAGCAGTACTTC
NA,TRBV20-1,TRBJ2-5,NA,CSASSQDELFPGGETQYF,TGCAGTGCCAGCAGCCAAGACGAACTCTTCCCGGGCGGGGAGACCCAGTACTTC
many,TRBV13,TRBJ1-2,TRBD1,CASSWEGQGRRGYTF,TGTGCCAGCAGCTGGGAAGGACAGGGGCGGCGAGGCTACACCTTC
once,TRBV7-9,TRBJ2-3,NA,CASSSPLEPDTQYF,TGTGCCAGCAGCTCCCCCCTGGAACCAGATACGCAGTATTTT
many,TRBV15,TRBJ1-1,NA,CATSRDSGGLFEAFF,TGTGCCACCAGCAGAGATTCGGGGGGGCTATTTGAAGCTTTCTTT
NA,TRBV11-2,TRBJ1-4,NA,CASSTYRGGNEKLFF,TGTGCCAGCAGCACCTATAGGGGAGGTAATGAAAAACTGTTTTTT
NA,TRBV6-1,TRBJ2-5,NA,CASTATEQETQYF,TGTGCCAGCACCGCGACAGAGCAAGAGACCCAGTACTTC
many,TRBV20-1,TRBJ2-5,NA,CSASTRRQTQYF,TGCAGTGCTAGTACCCGGCGCCAGACCCAGTACTTC
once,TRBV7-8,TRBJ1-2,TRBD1,CASSSGQGAAIGYTF,TGTGCCAGCAGCTCCGGACAGGGGGCAGCTATTGGCTACACCTTC
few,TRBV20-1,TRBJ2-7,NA,CSARDREGLREQYF,TGCAGTGCTAGAGATCGAGAGGGCCTCCGCGAGCAGTACTTC
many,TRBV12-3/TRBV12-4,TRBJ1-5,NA,CASSFSLASGWQPQHF,TGTGCCAGCAGTTTTAGTTTGGCTTCAGGGTGGCAGCCCCAGCATTTT
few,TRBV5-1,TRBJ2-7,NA,CASSFSNPTEQYF,TGCGCCAGCAGCTTTTCGAACCCTACGGAGCAGTACTTC
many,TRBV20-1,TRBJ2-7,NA,CSAELRDGLSYEQYF,TGCAGTGCCGAACTTAGGGACGGCTTATCCTACGAGCAGTACTTC
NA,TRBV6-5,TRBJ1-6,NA,CASSYKATGWGGSPLHF,TGTGCCAGCAGTTACAAGGCCACGGGTTGGGGCGGTTCACCCCTCCACTTT
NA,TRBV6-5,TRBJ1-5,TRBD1,CASSYRDRDYNQPQHF,TGTGCCAGCAGTTACCGGGACAGAGACTACAATCAGCCCCAGCATTTT
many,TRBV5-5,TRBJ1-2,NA,CASSLVQSITYGYTF,TGTGCCAGCAGCTTGGTCCAGTCCATTACCTATGGCTACACCTTC
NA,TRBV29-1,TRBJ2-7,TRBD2,CSASPSSGGYNEQYF,TGCAGCGCGTCACCCTCTAGCGGGGGATACAATGAGCAGTACTTC
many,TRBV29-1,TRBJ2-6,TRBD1,CSVGGRTGTHGANVLTF,TGCAGCGTCGGTGGTAGGACAGGGACTCATGGGGCCAACGTCCTGACTTTC
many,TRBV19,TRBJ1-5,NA,CASNGVGQPQHF,TGTGCCAGTAATGGGGTAGGGCAGCCCCAGCATTTT
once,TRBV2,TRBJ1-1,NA,CASRNEGRDLGIF,TGTGCCAGCAGGAACGAAGGGAGGGACCTAGGTATCTTT
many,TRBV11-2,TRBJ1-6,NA,CASSLYRADSPLHF,TGTGCCAGCAGCTTGTACAGGGCGGATTCACCCCTCCACTTT
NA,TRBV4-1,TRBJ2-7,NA,CASSQVASSYEQYF,TGCGCCAGCAGCCAAGTCGCGAGCTCCTACGAGCAGTACTTC
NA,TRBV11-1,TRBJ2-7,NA,CASSRPERDEQYF,TGTGCCAGCAGTCGGCCCGAACGGGACGAGCAGTACTTC
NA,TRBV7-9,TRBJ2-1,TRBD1,CASSGTVNEQFF,TGTGCCAGCAGCGGGACAGTCAATGAGCAGTTCTTC
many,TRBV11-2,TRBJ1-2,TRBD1,CASSVDRIDGYTF,TGTGCCAGCAGCGTGGACAGGATAGATGGCTACACCTTC
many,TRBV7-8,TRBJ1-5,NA,CASSLARFEPGNQPQHF,TGTGCCAGCAGCTTAGCGCGGTTTGAACCCGGCAATCAGCCCCAGCATTTT
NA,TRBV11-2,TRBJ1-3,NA,CASSQGWTHENENTIYF,TGTGCCAGCAGCCAAGGCTGGACCCATGAGAATGAAAACACCATATATTTT